This TCR beta chain was identified in a study of blood T cell repertoires in COVID-19. About the research overall: Collection of acute and convalescent COVID-19 samples took place in the United States, Italy and Spain. PBMCs, B-cell-depleted T cells, or T cells were the source of the cDNA or gDNA that made up the material.

In the original workflow: Reference gene primer amplification in the assay estimated nucleated cell counts. Sequencing used immunoSEQ multiplex PCR; TCRdb keeps in-frame clones, though not all of them. V, J and clone size are taken as reported in that table, and D and trimming were inferred from the DNA itself. In the table there are approximately 75,000 clones, roughly 86% of which are singletons. The CDR3 covers 13 residues. V lost 6 bases and J 5 bases, leaving 13 bases between the germline ends. CDR1 is MNHEY, CDR2 SVGAGI, per germline. The sequence derives from a human donor in a cohort sampled during active COVID-19. The specimen sequenced was peripheral blood. The chain joins TRBV6-5 to TRBJ2-5, with D perhaps matching TRBD1 (6 bases). CDR3 DNA sequence: TGTGCCAGCAGCAAACAGGGATACGAGACCCAGTACTTC. Protein product: CASSKQGYETQYF.